A single sample is the source of the 18 T cell receptor beta chains below, sequenced in a study of blood T cell repertoires in COVID-19. TCRdb keeps only in-frame clones here, not all; method: immunoSEQ multiplex PCR. This sample has 85,000 to 120,000 clones, with approximately 80% found just once. Sequencing was done on a sample of peripheral blood. These receptors originate from an elderly man with COVID-19, enrolled during active disease.

This clone was observed once. The CDR3 nucleotides are TGTGCCAGCAGCTTAGCCGGGACTAGCGGCTACAATGAGCAGTTCTTC. Encoded protein: CASSLAGTSGYNEQFF. V is TRBV7-2 and J is TRBJ2-1; 11 nucleotides line up with TRBD2. V shed 0 bases and J 3 bases; nucleotides not matched to a gene: 1. The length of the CDR3 is 16 residues. Germline V CDR1 and CDR2: SGHTA, FQGNSA.

This sequence joins TRBV2 and TRBJ2-1, with 14 bases matching TRBD2. V was clipped by 2 bases and J by 8 bases; unmatched bases: 8. Germline V gene data show CDR1 as SNHLY and CDR2 as FYNNEI. This CDR3 spans 17 amino acids. CDR3 loop: CASSEPSGTSGSYEQFF. The CDR3 DNA reads as TGTGCCAGCAGTGAACCGTCCGGGACTAGCGGGAGCTATGAGCAGTTCTTC.

The genes are TRBV15 and TRBJ1-1, with D maybe TRBD1 (5 bases). CDR1 and CDR2 from the germline V gene are LNHNV and YYDKDF (reference sequence). This CDR3 comprises 14 residues. V dropped 2 bases and J dropped 6 bases, with 13 bases sitting between them. CDR3 amino acids: CATSRQGPGAEAFF. The CDR3 bases are TGTGCCACCAGCAGACAGGGCCCGGGAGCTGAAGCTTTCTTT. Drawing the rest from reference TRBV15 and TRBJ1-1, the complete variable domain is DAMVIQNPRYQVTQFGKPVTLSCSQTLNHNVMYWYQQKSSQAPKLLFHYYDKDFNNEADTPDNFQSRRPNTSFCFLDIRSPGLGDTAMYLCATSRQGPGAEAFFGQGTRLTVV.

This chain joins TRBV28 and TRBJ2-5, with D possibly matching TRBD1 (5 bases). The CDR3 contains 13 residues. The germline gives CDR1 MDHEN, CDR2 SYDVKM. Trimming stripped 3 bases from V and 6 bases from J, with 11 bases between. The chain's CDR3 is CASSFGAVQTQYF. The CDR3 DNA sequence: TGTGCCAGCAGTTTTGGGGCCGTTCAGACCCAGTACTTC.

V and J are TRBV2 and TRBJ2-7; TRBD1 might be the D (6 bases). V was pared by 4 bases and J by 6 bases, with 16 bases between. CDR1 SNHLY and CDR2 FYNNEI come from the germline V gene. This CDR3 comprises 14 residues. CDR3 in DNA: TGTGCCAGCAGTGTGACAGGATTCAAAACCGAGCAGTACTTC. Its protein is CASSVTGFKTEQYF.

V usage is TRBV6-5 and J usage is TRBJ2-7; 14 bases are a match to TRBD2. Germline loops: CDR1 MNHEY, CDR2 SVGAGI. This CDR3 comprises 15 residues. J lost 4 bases, V lost 4 bases, and 3 bases had no gene match. The CDR3 DNA sequence: TGTGCCAGCAGTTCGGGACTAGCGGGAGAGTACGAGCAGTACTTC. Translation gives CASSSGLAGEYEQYF.

This chain joins TRBV19 and TRBJ1-6; TRBD1 matches at 8 bases. V lost 6 bases to trimming and J lost 7 bases; unmatched junction nucleotides: 5. Germline V gives CDR1 LNHDA, CDR2 SQIVND (reference sequence). The CDR3 totals 14 residues. CDR3 protein: CASRADRENSPLHF. The CDR3 region has the DNA TGTGCCAGTAGGGCGGACAGGGAAAATTCACCCCTCCACTTT.

The V gene is TRBV10-2, the J gene TRBJ2-1, with 9 bases that match TRBD2. Germline trimming cut 3 bases from V and 2 bases from J; bases unmatched to any gene: 5. The CDR3 is made up of 16 amino acids. From germline, CDR1 is WSHSY and CDR2 SAAADI. The CDR3 region is CASSDHGLAPYNEQFF. In DNA, the CDR3 is TGCGCCAGCAGTGACCACGGACTAGCGCCCTACAATGAGCAGTTCTTC.

This chain links TRBV14 with TRBJ2-1; 10 bases align to TRBD2. After removal of 1 base from V and 4 bases from J, the junction contained 13 bases not matched to a gene. The germline CDR1 and CDR2 sequences are SGHDN and FVKESK. The CDR3 contains 19 residues. The CDR3 here is CASSQGLAGDPWAYNEQFF. DNA for the CDR3: TGTGCCAGCAGCCAAGGTCTAGCGGGAGATCCATGGGCGTACAATGAGCAGTTCTTC.

The chain joins TRBV28 to TRBJ2-7, with 9 nucleotides matching TRBD1. Germline V lookup: CDR1 MDHEN, CDR2 SYDVKM. CDR3 size: 13 residues. The J segment lost 2 bases and the V segment lost 8 bases, leaving 4 bases of the junction unmatched. The CDR3 DNA reads as TGTGCCAGCTTCGACAGGGGGGCCTACGAGCAGTACTTC. Protein sequence: CASFDRGAYEQYF.

V is TRBV27 and J is TRBJ2-1; the D is unclear. V lost 3 bases, J lost 7 bases, and 7 bases lay in between. CDR1 MNHEY and CDR2 SMNVEV come from the germline V gene (reference sequence). The CDR3 is 12 residues long. CDR3 DNA: TGTGCCAGCAGTTTCCGCGGTAATGAGCAGTTCTTC. This translates into CASSFRGNEQFF.

The J gene is TRBJ2-7, the V gene TRBV2, with D maybe TRBD1 (6 bases). The CDR3 loop spans 15 amino acids. The V gene lost 7 bases and the J gene lost 2 bases, with 18 bases spanning the gap. Per the germline V gene, CDR1 is SNHLY and CDR2 is FYNNEI. CDR3 residues: CASTETGTGTYEQYF. The CDR3 coding sequence is TGTGCCAGCACGGAAACAGGGACCGGGACCTACGAGCAGTACTTC.

This clone was detected only a few times. The DNA for the CDR3 is TGTGCCAGCAGCTTATACGGGGAGCTGTTTTTT. Translating gives CASSLYGELFF. The rearrangement uses TRBV7-8 and TRBJ2-2, with D unclear. V was cut by 2 bases and J by 7 bases, with 2 bases left in between. CDR1 and CDR2 from the germline V gene are SGHVS and FQNEAQ. The CDR3 consists of 11 residues.

The chain employs TRBV19 and TRBJ2-2; 9 bases are shared with TRBD2. The CDR3 is 15 amino acids. V lost 5 bases, J lost 4 bases, and 5 bases stayed unmatched. CDR1 is LNHDA, CDR2 SQIVND, per germline (reference sequence). DNA of the CDR3: TGTGCCAGTAGTCAAGCGGGAGGAGTCACCGGGGAGCTGTTTTTT. This sequence encodes CASSQAGGVTGELFF.

This clone was counted between two and nine times. The genes are TRBV4-2 and TRBJ2-3, with 9 bases that match TRBD2. J gave up 0 bases and V 4 bases, and 2 bases lay outside the gene matches. Germline lookup yields CDR1 LGHNA and CDR2 YNFKEQ. The CDR3 has 15 amino acids. Written as DNA, the CDR3 is TGTGCCAGCAGCCCGGGGACTAGCAGCACAGATACGCAGTATTTT. Translation gives CASSPGTSSTDTQYF.

This clone has just a few counts. This chain uses TRBV29-1 with TRBJ2-7; 10 positions agree with TRBD2. Germline CDR1 SQVTM, CDR2 ANQGSEA. With 6 bases clipped from V and 3 bases from J, the junction kept 8 bases outside the gene matches. This CDR3 is built from 14 residues. CDR3 DNA: TGCAGCGTGTCCGGGACTAGCGTTTACTACGAGCAGTACTTC. Protein product: CSVSGTSVYYEQYF.

This clone was seen a single time. The CDR3 region is CASSSRTGGRTEAFF. DNA of the CDR3: TGTGCCAGCAGTTCGAGGACAGGGGGCAGAACTGAAGCTTTCTTT. J is TRBJ1-1 and V is TRBV6-5; the match to TRBD1 covers 11 bases. The CDR3 totals 15 residues. From germline, CDR1 is MNHEY and CDR2 SVGAGI. With V trimmed by 4 bases and J by 5 bases, 6 bases remained unmatched.

This clone was recorded a few times. The rearrangement joins TRBV7-8 to TRBJ2-1; TRBD1 is a possible D gene (6 bases). The CDR3 loop spans 16 amino acids. Germline assignment: CDR1 SGHVS and CDR2 FQNEAQ. The V gene lost 2 bases and the J gene lost 3 bases, with 14 bases spanning the gap. In DNA form, the CDR3 reads TGTGCCAGCAGCTTAAGGCAGGGGACCTTCTACAATGAGCAGTTCTTC. It is translated as CASSLRQGTFYNEQFF. The variable domain in full, with the rest retrieved from reference TRBV7-8 and TRBJ2-1, is GAGVSQSPRYKVAKRGQDVALRCDPISGHVSLFWYQQALGQGPEFLTYFQNEAQLDKSGLPSDRFFAERPEGSVSTLKIQRTQQEDSAVYLCASSLRQGTFYNEQFFGPGTRLTVL.